This T cell receptor beta chain is from a study of identical twins. Whole-study results and caveats: Low generation probability was overrepresented in out-of-frame alpha sequences shared by twins. Memory repertoires lacked the insertion deficit that abundant cord blood beta clonotypes showed. Beta out-of-frame twin sharing showed a weaker excess.

The CDR3 covers 18 residues. Germline CDR1 is ENHRY and CDR2 is SYGVKD. The V gene end was trimmed by 0 bases and the J gene end by 5 bases; junction bases not matched to a gene: 11. Carrying unique molecular identifiers, the cDNA also gained a universal primer site through template switching. TCRdb analysed the 5' RACE reads with MiXCR anew, one entry per CDR3 protein. The sample yields 420,000 or so distinct CDR3 sequences, approximately 17% seen once. In this sample, this clonotype turned up many times. Its specificity is unknown. The sample comprised naive T cells sorted from blood. The chain recombines TRBV10-3 with TRBJ2-3, with 10 bases fitting TRBD1. This receptor was obtained from a man aged 50-60 years in good health. CDR3 sequence (DNA): TGTGCCATCAGTGAGTCGCGGGTGGGACAGGGGTTTGGAGATACGCAGTATTTT. It codes for CAISESRVGQGFGDTQYF.